The rows below give T cell receptor beta chains drawn from one sample of a study of ipilimumab plus nivolumab after autologous stem cell transplantation. Produced via immunoSEQ multiplex PCR; TCRdb's table is partial and in-frame only. The sample lists tens of thousands of clones, approximately 86% occurring once. The sample here was PBMCs, taken in a trial of ipilimumab plus nivolumab as post-transplant consolidation. The receptors derive from a male donor with diffuse large B-cell lymphoma. Each CDR3 is given with its conserved first and last residue. The D gene is left open where the match is weak. Not every row has a clone size; where given, it reads once, few, many or a size class.

-	TRBV25-1	TRBJ1-4	-	CASSESGRRSVGEKLFF	TGTGCCAGCAGTGAATCCGGACGCCGCTCCGTCGGAGAAAAACTGTTTTTT
-	TRBV10-3	TRBJ1-6	-	CAISELSPWDNSPLHF	TGTGCCATCAGTGAGTTGTCTCCTTGGGACAATTCACCCCTCCACTTT
-	TRBV18	TRBJ2-1	-	CASGSLRNEQFF	TGTGCCAGCGGCTCGTTAAGGAATGAGCAGTTCTTC
-	TRBV4-2	TRBJ2-4	TRBD1	CASSQAGTGTAKNIQYF	TGTGCCAGCAGCCAAGCCGGGACAGGCACAGCCAAAAACATTCAGTACTTC
-	TRBV9	TRBJ2-1	TRBD2	CASSVASGGVAYNEQFF	TGTGCCAGCAGCGTAGCTAGCGGGGGGGTTGCCTACAATGAGCAGTTCTTC
many	TRBV7-8	TRBJ1-5	-	CASSPPDVQPQHF	TGTGCCAGCAGCCCCCCTGATGTTCAGCCCCAGCATTTT
-	TRBV2	TRBJ1-1	-	CASNEQGMGTEAFF	TGTGCCAGCAATGAACAGGGTATGGGCACTGAAGCTTTCTTT
-	TRBV5-1	TRBJ2-7	-	CASSLWASSYEQYF	TGCGCCAGCAGCTTGTGGGCCAGCTCCTACGAGCAGTACTTC
-	TRBV5-1	TRBJ2-5	-	CASSLSGAQETQYF	TGCGCCAGCAGCTTATCAGGGGCCCAAGAGACCCAGTACTTC
-	TRBV7-2	TRBJ2-5	-	CASSLVYYGGSQETQYF	TGTGCCAGCAGCTTAGTGTATTACGGGGGATCCCAAGAGACCCAGTACTTC
-	TRBV7-5	TRBJ2-3	-	CARSLSRDRDLSTDTQYF	TGTGCCAGAAGCCTTAGCCGGGACAGGGACCTCAGCACAGATACGCAGTATTTT
-	TRBV23-1	TRBJ1-3	-	CASSQEGPVSSGNTIYF	TGCGCCAGCAGTCAAGAGGGGCCTGTGAGCTCTGGAAACACCATATATTTT
-	TRBV5-5	TRBJ2-7	-	CASRKAGGEAYEQYF	TGTGCCAGCAGGAAGGCGGGCGGCGAAGCCTACGAGCAGTACTTC
-	TRBV7-2	TRBJ1-1	-	CASSLTTVNTEAFF	TGTGCCAGCAGCTTAACGACAGTAAACACTGAAGCTTTCTTT
once	TRBV7-2	TRBJ2-5	-	CASSLDTVRGETQYF	TGTGCCAGCAGCTTAGATACCGTGAGAGGGGAGACCCAGTACTTC
-	TRBV2	TRBJ1-5	-	CASSSSVFDPQHF	TGTGCCAGCAGTAGCTCGGTCTTCGATCCCCAGCATTTT
-	TRBV11-1	TRBJ2-7	TRBD2	CASRDYAHYEQYF	TGTGCCAGCCGGGACTACGCCCACTACGAGCAGTACTTC
-	TRBV6-6	TRBJ1-2	-	CASSLRTVPNYGYTF	TGTGCCAGCAGCCTTAGGACAGTTCCTAACTATGGCTACACCTTC
-	TRBV5-1	TRBJ2-1	-	CASSLETSRGEQFF	TGCGCCAGCAGCTTGGAGACTAGTCGAGGTGAGCAGTTCTTC
once	TRBV5-1	TRBJ2-3	TRBD2	CASSLYPAGGTDTQYF	TGCGCCAGCAGCTTGTATCCAGCGGGGGGCACAGATACGCAGTATTTT
-	TRBV30	TRBJ2-2	-	CAWTVSNTGELFF	TGTGCCTGGACAGTTTCGAACACCGGGGAGCTGTTTTTT
-	TRBV5-5	TRBJ2-1	TRBD1	CASSAGQGTSYNEQFF	TGTGCCAGCAGCGCGGGACAGGGCACCTCCTACAATGAGCAGTTCTTC
-	TRBV5-1	TRBJ1-5	TRBD1	CASSLGGTTGEPQHF	TGCGCCAGCAGCTTAGGGGGGACTACAGGGGAGCCCCAGCATTTT
-	TRBV9	TRBJ1-3	-	CASTTSSGNTIYF	TGTGCCAGCACCACGTCCTCTGGAAACACCATATATTTT
-	TRBV19	TRBJ2-1	-	CASSIGRGLYNEQFF	TGTGCCAGTAGTATAGGGCGGGGTCTGTACAATGAGCAGTTCTTC
many	TRBV4-1	TRBJ1-2	TRBD1	CASSIHSLDREGFYGYTF	TGCGCCAGCAGCATACACAGCCTGGACAGGGAGGGTTTCTATGGCTACACCTTC